This passage covers 18 T cell receptor beta chains from one sample sequenced in a study of blood T cell repertoires in COVID-19. TCRdb keeps only in-frame clones here, not all; method: immunoSEQ multiplex PCR. This table has approximately 210,000 clones, about four fifths appearing once. The specimen was PBMCs or T cells enriched from blood (not recorded which). The source of these receptors is a man aged 35-49 years who had recovered from COVID-19.

The rearrangement joins TRBV5-1 to TRBJ1-6, with D perhaps matching TRBD1 (6 bases). The CDR3 consists of 16 residues. CDR1 SGHRS and CDR2 YFSETQ come from the germline V gene. V was cut by 7 bases and J by 10 bases, with 24 bases left in between. This CDR3 reads CASRSTTGTRDSPLHF. Here the CDR3 DNA reads TGCGCCAGCCGCTCTACTACAGGGACCAGGGACTCACCCCTCCACTTT. The full variable domain, with the rest looked up from reference TRBV5-1 and TRBJ1-6, is KAGVTQTPRYLIKTRGQQVTLSCSPISGHRSVSWYQQTPGQGLQFLFEYFSETQRNKGNFPGRFSGRQFSNSRSEMNVSTLELGDSALYLCASRSTTGTRDSPLHFGNGTRLTVT.

The chain joins TRBV30 to TRBJ2-5; D not certain. The CDR3 contains 13 residues. Trimming shortened V by 7 bases and J by 2 bases, and 14 bases separated the two germline ends. CDR1 is GTSNPN, CDR2 SVGIG, per germline (reference sequence). The CDR3 sequence: CALKPGSQETQYF. The CDR3 coding sequence is TGTGCCTTGAAACCCGGGTCACAAGAGACCCAGTACTTC. Variable domain in full (rest from reference TRBV30 and TRBJ2-5): SQTIHQWPATLVQPVGSPLSLECTVEGTSNPNLYWYRQAAGRGLQLLFYSVGIGQISSEVPQNLSASRPQDRQFILSSKKLLLSDSGFYLCALKPGSQETQYFGPGTRLLVL.

The J gene is TRBJ2-7, the V gene TRBV10-1; TRBD1 matches at 11 bases. V was clipped by 2 bases and J by 3 bases; unmatched bases: 0. Germline values: CDR1 WNHNN, CDR2 SYGVQD (reference sequence). CDR3 length equals 14 residues. The CDR3 DNA reads TGCGCCAGCAGTGAGGGGACAGGGGGCTACGAGCAGTACTTC. Translating gives CASSEGTGGYEQYF.

This clone turned up a few times. The CDR3 sequence: CAISETLAGTYEQYV. The CDR3, as DNA: TGTGCCATCAGTGAGACCCTAGCGGGGACCTACGAGCAGTACGTC. The chain is built from TRBV10-3 and TRBJ2-7, with 9 positions matching TRBD2. Germline loops: CDR1 ENHRY, CDR2 SYGVKD. Germline trimming cut 2 bases from V and 2 bases from J; bases unmatched to any gene: 4. The CDR3 runs to 15 residues.

J is TRBJ2-5 and V is TRBV30; the D gene is possibly TRBD2 (5 bases). Trimming stripped 0 bases from V and 7 bases from J, with 15 bases between. This CDR3 is 14 amino acids long. Germline V gene lookup returns CDR1 GTSNPN and CDR2 SVGIG (reference sequence). CDR3 in DNA: TGTGCCTGGAGTGTAACTAGTCCGGCAGGGACCCAGTACTTC. It encodes CAWSVTSPAGTQYF.

The chain joins TRBV19 to TRBJ2-5; TRBD1 matches 8 bases. In germline, CDR1 is LNHDA, CDR2 SQIVND (reference sequence). J lost 4 bases, V lost 8 bases, and 6 bases had no gene match. The CDR3 loop spans 13 amino acids. CDR3 nucleotides: TGTGCCAGTTCGACAGGGGATCTAGAGACCCAGTACTTC. Amino acids: CASSTGDLETQYF.

In this sample, this clone turned up once. The J gene is TRBJ2-1, the V gene TRBV9, with TRBD2 identical over 8 bases. This CDR3 spans 15 amino acids. V was pared by 0 bases and J by 4 bases, with 3 bases of the junction left unmatched. CDR1 is SGDLS, CDR2 YYNGEE, per germline. The CDR3 nucleotides are TGTGCCAGCAGCGTAGCCCCGGGGGGGTACAATGAGCAGTTCTTC. Protein sequence: CASSVAPGGYNEQFF.

The chain couples TRBV27 to TRBJ1-5, with D unclear. The CDR3 runs to 13 residues. In germline, CDR1 is MNHEY, CDR2 SMNVEV (reference sequence). Trimming removed 5 bases from V and 3 bases from J, with 8 bases in between. This chain's CDR3 is CASSRWANQPQHF. As DNA, the CDR3 is TGTGCCAGCAGTCGTTGGGCCAATCAGCCCCAGCATTTT.

The DNA of the CDR3 is TGTGCCAGCAGTTTGGGGGGTCGGGGTAGCAATCAGCCCCAGCATTTT. It translates to CASSLGGRGSNQPQHF. This chain links TRBV27 with TRBJ1-5; tentative D call: TRBD1 (5 bases). The CDR3 extends over 16 amino acids. Trimming took off 3 bases at V and 0 bases at J, with 12 bases between the two ends. Germline loops: CDR1 MNHEY, CDR2 SMNVEV (reference sequence).

The rearrangement uses TRBV7-3 and TRBJ2-4; D might be TRBD2 (5 bases). Germline V gene data show CDR1 as SGHTA and CDR2 as FQGTGA. CDR3 length: 14 amino acids. V was trimmed by 4 bases and J by 9 bases, leaving 16 bases between them. CDR3 bases: TGTGCCAGCAGCTCTGCGGGTTACGAGTCCATTCAGTACTTC. Translation gives CASSSAGYESIQYF.

The chain joins TRBV18 to TRBJ2-6, with TRBD1 matching 7 bases. This CDR3 is built from 17 residues. The germline V gene encodes CDR1 KGHSH and CDR2 LQKENI. V lost 1 base, J lost 2 bases, and 5 bases stayed unmatched. The CDR3 region is CASSPRQGDAGANVLTF. DNA for the CDR3: TGTGCCAGCTCACCACGACAGGGAGACGCTGGGGCCAACGTCCTGACTTTC.

V usage is TRBV9 and J usage is TRBJ1-1, with D uncertain. The ends were cut back, 0 bases at V and 0 bases at J, with 12 bases in the middle. CDR3 size: 16 residues. The germline CDR1 and CDR2 sequences are SGDLS and YYNGEE. The CDR3 coding sequence is TGTGCCAGCAGCGTAGCCAAGACACACGTGAACACTGAAGCTTTCTTT. Its protein product is CASSVAKTHVNTEAFF.

This clone was seen repeatedly, ten times or more. The gene calls are TRBV4-1 and TRBJ2-7; TRBD2 is a possible D gene (5 bases). CDR3 size: 13 residues. Germline V gene sequence: CDR1 MGHRA, CDR2 YSYEKL. V lost 4 bases and J lost 1, with 8 bases in between. In DNA, the CDR3 is TGCGCCAGCAGCCTCTCGGGGTCCTACGAGCAGTACTTC. This encodes CASSLSGSYEQYF.

This clone came up a few times. The chain employs TRBV15 and TRBJ1-5; D is uncertain. Germline assignment: CDR1 LNHNV and CDR2 YYDKDF (reference sequence). CDR3 size: 12 residues. Trimming took off 3 bases at V and 11 bases at J, with 11 bases between the two ends. As DNA, the CDR3 is TGTGCCACCAGCAGCGGGTCTTGGGCCCAGCATTTT. As protein: CATSSGSWAQHF.

The CDR3: CASSLQRGSTEAFF. The DNA for the CDR3 is TGTGCCAGCAGCTTACAAAGAGGCTCCACTGAAGCTTTCTTT. V gene TRBV7-2 combines with J gene TRBJ1-1; D not resolved. Germline-derived CDR1 and CDR2 are SGHTA and FQGNSA. This CDR3 comprises 14 residues. The germline V and J ends were trimmed by 2 bases and 4 bases, with 11 bases remaining between them.

This chain uses TRBV9 with TRBJ2-5, with a tentative D call TRBD1 (5 bases). Germline V gene data show CDR1 as SGDLS and CDR2 as YYNGEE. Trimming took off 4 bases at V and 1 base at J, with 17 bases between the two ends. CDR3 length equals 16 residues. Written as DNA, the CDR3 is TGTGCCAGCAGCCCTCGACAGACAAGCCTCCAAGAGACCCAGTACTTC. Its translation is CASSPRQTSLQETQYF.

The J gene is TRBJ1-1, the V gene TRBV6-4, with a tentative D call TRBD1 (5 bases). The CDR3 spans 13 residues. Germline V CDR1 and CDR2: MRHNA, SNTAGT. V shed 8 bases and J shed 5 bases, with 15 bases lying between them. The CDR3 nucleotides read TGTGCCAGCCCCCTCGCCAGGGCGACTGAAGCTTTCTTT. Translating gives CASPLARATEAFF.

J is TRBJ1-2 and V is TRBV30; 7 bases are a match to TRBD1. In germline, CDR1 is GTSNPN, CDR2 SVGIG (reference sequence). V dropped 2 bases and J dropped 2; count of bases not matched to a gene: 5. The CDR3 is made up of 14 amino acids. CDR3 sequence: CAWSPATGNYGYTF. The CDR3 nucleotides read TGTGCCTGGAGTCCAGCGACAGGGAACTATGGCTACACCTTC.